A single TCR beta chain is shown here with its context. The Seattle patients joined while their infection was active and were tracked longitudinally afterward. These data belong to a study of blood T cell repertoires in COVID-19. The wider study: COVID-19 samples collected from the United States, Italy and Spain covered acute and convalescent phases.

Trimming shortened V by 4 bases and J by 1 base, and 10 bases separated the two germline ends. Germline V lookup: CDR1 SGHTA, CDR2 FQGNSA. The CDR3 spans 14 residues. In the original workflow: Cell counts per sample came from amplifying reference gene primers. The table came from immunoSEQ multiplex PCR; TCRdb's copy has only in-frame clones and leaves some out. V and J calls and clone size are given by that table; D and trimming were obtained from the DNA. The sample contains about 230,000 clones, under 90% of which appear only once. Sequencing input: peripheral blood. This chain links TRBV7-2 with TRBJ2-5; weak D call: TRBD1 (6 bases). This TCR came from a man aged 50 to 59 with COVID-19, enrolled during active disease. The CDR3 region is CASSSGQIQETQYF. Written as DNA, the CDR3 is TGTGCCAGCAGCTCCGGACAGATCCAAGAGACCCAGTACTTC.